These 17 T cell receptor beta chains were sequenced from one sample in a study of blood T cells in healthy people across ages. The use of a sample-barcoded 5' primer and a J-beta primer mix characterized a second PCR of roughly 6 to 12 cycles. TCRdb recomputed calls from the 5' RACE reads with MiXCR, one row per CDR3 protein. The data contain more than 800,000 distinct CDR3 sequences, 29% of them singletons. Sequencing was carried out using blood. The receptor source for this set is an elderly woman in good health.

The chain employs TRBV20-1 and TRBJ2-6; D gene ambiguous. Trimming took 3 bases from V and 3 from J, leaving 15 bases between them. The CDR3 sequence is 16 residues long. Per germline, CDR1 DFQATT and CDR2 SNEGSKA (reference sequence). CDR3 nucleotides: TGCAGTGCTAGGGCCCCTTGGGCGGATGGGGCCAACGTCCTGACTTTC. Its translation: CSARAPWADGANVLTF.

The chain links TRBV12-3 or TRBV12-4 to TRBJ2-1, with TRBD2 matching 13 bases. This CDR3 contains 16 residues. J was trimmed by 6 bases and V by 6 bases; bases with no gene match: 8. Here the CDR3 DNA reads TGTGCCAGCAGAAAACTGGGACTAGCGGGATCCAATGAGCAGTTCTTC. Protein product: CASRKLGLAGSNEQFF.

Many counts were recorded for this clonotype. J is TRBJ1-1 and V is TRBV6-6, with D perhaps TRBD1 (5 bases). With 1 base removed from V and 1 base from J, the gap between germline ends came to 10 bases. The CDR3 spans 15 residues. Germline CDR1 reads MNHNY; CDR2 reads SVGAGI (reference sequence). The CDR3 reads CASSYFGAENTEAFF. Written as DNA, the CDR3 is TGTGCCAGCAGTTACTTCGGGGCCGAGAACACTGAAGCTTTCTTT.

As to this clonotype: One junction end does not reproduce the germline sequence, and a read error may be involved. The rearrangement joins TRBV6-6 to TRBJ1-2, with 7 bases identical to TRBD1. CDR3 length: 17 amino acids. Germline CDR1 MNHNY, CDR2 SVGAGI (reference sequence). The chain's CDR3 is CAGSYRQTGDSRGGYTF. As DNA, the CDR3 is TGTGCCGGCAGTTACCGCCAAACCGGGGACAGCCGTGGGGGCTACACCTTC.

This clonotype has ten or more counts. This rearrangement joins TRBV9 to TRBJ2-7; 11 bases are shared with TRBD2. The CDR3 runs 15 residues. Per the germline V gene, CDR1 is SGDLS and CDR2 is YYNGEE. The V gene end was trimmed by 4 bases and the J gene end by 5 bases; junction bases not matched to a gene: 8. The CDR3 protein is CASSFSGGASHEQYF. The CDR3 DNA sequence: TGTGCCAGCAGCTTTAGCGGGGGGGCGTCTCACGAGCAGTACTTC.

This clonotype has a count of ten or more. The rearrangement joins TRBV20-1 to TRBJ2-5, with D possibly matching TRBD1 (6 bases). With 0 bases removed from V and 3 bases from J, the gap between germline ends came to 14 bases. Germline V gene data show CDR1 as DFQATT and CDR2 as SNEGSKA (reference sequence). The CDR3 runs 15 residues. The CDR3 nucleotides read TGCAGTGCTAGAGATGGCAGACAGGCTAAAGAGACCCAGTACTTC. Translating gives CSARDGRQAKETQYF.

The table lists this clonotype with a few counts. This chain uses TRBV11-2 with TRBJ2-3; 11 positions match TRBD2. The CDR3 is 16 amino acids. V was clipped by 4 bases and J by 6 bases; unmatched bases: 9. Per germline, CDR1 SGHAT and CDR2 FQNNGV. CDR3 region: CASSSSWASGGDTQYF. CDR3 bases: TGTGCCAGCAGCTCTTCCTGGGCTAGCGGGGGGGATACGCAGTATTTT.

This chain links TRBV18 with TRBJ2-3; D gene ambiguous. V was shortened by 3 bases and J by 5 bases, with 24 bases between the two germline ends. Germline V lookup: CDR1 KGHSH, CDR2 LQKENI. The CDR3 contains 18 residues. The CDR3 here is CASSPRLTSITSGDTQYF. CDR3 DNA: TGTGCCAGCTCACCGCGGTTAACATCTATAACTTCCGGAGATACGCAGTATTTT.

V and J are TRBV6-5 and TRBJ1-1; no clear D. V lost 11 bases and J lost 0, with 13 bases in between. Germline lookup yields CDR1 MNHEY and CDR2 SVGAGI. The CDR3 sequence is 13 residues long. CDR3 coding DNA: TGTGCCTGCAAAACATCGATGAACACTGAAGCTTTCTTT. Translating it yields CACKTSMNTEAFF.

In this sample, this clonotype turned up many times. The chain has TRBV20-1 and TRBJ2-1; the match to TRBD2 covers 12 bases. CDR1 is DFQATT and CDR2 is SNEGSKA in the germline V gene (reference sequence). The CDR3 extends over 14 amino acids. V shed 3 bases, J shed 8 bases, and the junction held 5 bases outside the gene matches. Here the CDR3 reads CSASPLAGGHEQFF. The DNA of the CDR3 is TGCAGTGCTAGTCCACTAGCGGGGGGCCATGAGCAGTTCTTC.

In this sample, this clonotype turned up many times. The chain carries TRBV7-9 and TRBJ2-7, with D unclear. The V end lost 5 bases, the J end lost 3 bases, and 8 bases lay between the germline ends. In germline, CDR1 is SEHNR, CDR2 FQNEAQ (reference sequence). The length of the CDR3 is 12 residues. In DNA, the CDR3 is TGTGCCAGCAGCCAGGACCTCTACGAGCAGTACTTC. Residues: CASSQDLYEQYF. Using reference TRBV7-9 and TRBJ2-7 for the parts outside the CDR3, the full variable domain is DTGVSQNPRHKITKRGQNVTFRCDPISEHNRLYWYRQTLGQGPEFLTYFQNEAQLEKSRLLSDRFSAERPKGSFSTLEIQRTEQGDSAMYLCASSQDLYEQYFGPGTRLTVT.

This rearrangement joins TRBV6-2 or TRBV6-3 to TRBJ2-5, with TRBD1 matching 7 bases. V gave up 5 bases and J gave up 2 bases; unmatched junction bases: 5. This CDR3 spans 14 amino acids. Looked up from germline, CDR1 is MNHEY and CDR2 is SVGEGT. DNA for the CDR3: TGTGCCAGCAGTCGGACAGGTCCACAAGAGACCCAGTACTTC. Translating it yields CASSRTGPQETQYF.

The chain joins TRBV6-6 to TRBJ1-1, with 7 bases that match TRBD1. The CDR3 runs to 15 residues. J was trimmed by 4 bases and V by 6 bases; bases with no gene match: 11. From germline, CDR1 is MNHNY and CDR2 SVGAGI (reference sequence). This CDR3 is CASSKLQGGSTEAFF. CDR3 nucleotides: TGTGCCAGCAGCAAGCTCCAGGGGGGGAGCACTGAAGCTTTCTTT.

With regard to this clonotype: This may arise from a read error, as a much more abundant clone is one base away. The V and J genes are TRBV28 and TRBJ2-3; TRBD1 aligns across 10 bases. Germline loops: CDR1 MDHEN, CDR2 SYDVKM. The CDR3 totals 16 residues. CDR3 nucleotide sequence: TGTACCAGCAGTTTATTGGGACAGGGGAATGTAGATACGCAGTATTTT. Its protein product is CTSSLLGQGNVDTQYF.

The sample holds many counts of this clonotype. The chain has TRBV20-1 and TRBJ1-6, with D possibly TRBD1 on 5 matching bases. Germline values: CDR1 DFQATT, CDR2 SNEGSKA (reference sequence). The CDR3 consists of 17 residues. V lost 0 bases and J 5 bases, leaving 17 bases between the germline ends. CDR3 sequence reads: CSARDPLGGRNNSPLHF. The DNA for the CDR3 is TGCAGTGCTAGAGATCCTTTGGGGGGACGCAATAATTCACCCCTCCACTTT.

Worth noting for this clonotype: A much larger clone differs by one base, so this may be a read error. The chain recombines TRBV7-2 with TRBJ1-1, with D unclear. CDR1 is SGHTA and CDR2 is FQGNSA in the germline V gene. The CDR3 has 14 amino acids. CDR3 sequence (DNA): TGTGCCAGCAGCCGCGGAGGAGAGACCACTGGAGCTTTCTTT. Translated: CASSRGGETTGAFF.

The gene calls are TRBV7-9 and TRBJ2-2; 7 positions match TRBD1. Germline CDR1 and CDR2: SEHNR and FQNEAQ (reference sequence). The CDR3 sequence is 15 residues long. Trimming removed 6 bases from V and 6 bases from J; junction bases left unmatched: 10. The CDR3 sequence: CASRSGQWVAGELFF. The CDR3 nucleotides read TGTGCCAGCAGATCGGGACAGTGGGTGGCCGGGGAGCTGTTTTTT.